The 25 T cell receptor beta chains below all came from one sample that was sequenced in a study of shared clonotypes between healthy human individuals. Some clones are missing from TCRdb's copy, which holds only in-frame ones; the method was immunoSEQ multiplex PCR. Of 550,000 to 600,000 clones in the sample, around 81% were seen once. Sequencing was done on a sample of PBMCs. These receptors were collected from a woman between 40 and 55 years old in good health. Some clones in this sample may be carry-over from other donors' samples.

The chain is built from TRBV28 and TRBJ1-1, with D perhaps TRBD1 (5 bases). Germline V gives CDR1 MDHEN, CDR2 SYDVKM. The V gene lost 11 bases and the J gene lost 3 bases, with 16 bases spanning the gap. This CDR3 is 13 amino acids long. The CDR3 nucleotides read TGTGCCGCTCGCGAGGTGGGGGACACTGAAGCTTTCTTT. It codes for CAAREVGDTEAFF. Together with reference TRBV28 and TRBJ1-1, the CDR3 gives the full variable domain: DVKVTQSSRYLVKRTGEKVFLECVQDMDHENMFWYRQDPGLGLRLIYFSYDVKMKEKGDIPEGYSVSREKKERFSLILESASTNQTSMYLCAAREVGDTEAFFGQGTRLTVV.

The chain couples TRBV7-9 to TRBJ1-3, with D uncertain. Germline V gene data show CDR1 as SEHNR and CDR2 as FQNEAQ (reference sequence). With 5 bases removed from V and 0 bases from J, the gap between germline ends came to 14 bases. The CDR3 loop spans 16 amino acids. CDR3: CASSQLGFGSGNTIYF. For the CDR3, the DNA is TGTGCCAGCAGCCAACTTGGGTTTGGCTCTGGAAACACCATATATTTT.

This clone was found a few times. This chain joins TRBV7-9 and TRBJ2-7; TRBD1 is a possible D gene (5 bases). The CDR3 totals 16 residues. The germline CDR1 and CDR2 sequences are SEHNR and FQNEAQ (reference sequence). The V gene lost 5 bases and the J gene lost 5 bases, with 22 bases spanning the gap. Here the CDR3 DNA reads TGTGCCAGCAGCCTATCCTCAGGGCCTCTTAGGGACGAGCAGTACTTC. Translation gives CASSLSSGPLRDEQYF.

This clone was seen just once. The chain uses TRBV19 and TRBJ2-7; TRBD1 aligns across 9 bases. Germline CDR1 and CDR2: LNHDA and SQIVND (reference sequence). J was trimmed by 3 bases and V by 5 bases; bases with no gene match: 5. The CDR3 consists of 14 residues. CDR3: CASSPSTGGYEQYF. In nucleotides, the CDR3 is TGTGCCAGTAGTCCATCGACAGGGGGCTACGAGCAGTACTTC.

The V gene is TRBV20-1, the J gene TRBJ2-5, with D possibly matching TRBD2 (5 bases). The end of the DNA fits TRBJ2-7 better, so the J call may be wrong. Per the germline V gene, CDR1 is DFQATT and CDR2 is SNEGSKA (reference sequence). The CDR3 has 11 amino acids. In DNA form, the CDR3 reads TGCAGTGCCTCGGAGGCCTACGAGCAGTACTTC. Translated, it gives CSASEAYEQYF.

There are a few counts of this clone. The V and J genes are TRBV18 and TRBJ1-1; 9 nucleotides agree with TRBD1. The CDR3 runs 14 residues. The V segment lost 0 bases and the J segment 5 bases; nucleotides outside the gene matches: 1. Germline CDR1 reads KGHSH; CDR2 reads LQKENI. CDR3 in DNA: TGTGCCAGCTCACCACCGACAGGGGGGACTGAAGCTTTCTTT. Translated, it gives CASSPPTGGTEAFF.

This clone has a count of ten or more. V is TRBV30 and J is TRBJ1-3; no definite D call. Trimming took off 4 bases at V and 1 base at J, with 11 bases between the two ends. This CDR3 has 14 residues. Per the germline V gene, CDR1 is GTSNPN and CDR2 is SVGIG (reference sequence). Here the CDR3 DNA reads TGTGCCTGGACCCGGGGTGGGTCTGGAAACACCATATATTTT. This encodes CAWTRGGSGNTIYF.

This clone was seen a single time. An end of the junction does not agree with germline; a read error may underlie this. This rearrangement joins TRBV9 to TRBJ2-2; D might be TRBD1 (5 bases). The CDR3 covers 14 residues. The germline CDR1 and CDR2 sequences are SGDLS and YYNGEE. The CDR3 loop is CVSSNTGATGELFF. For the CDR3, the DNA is TGTGTCAGCAGCAACACAGGCGCCACCGGGGAGCTGTTTTTT.

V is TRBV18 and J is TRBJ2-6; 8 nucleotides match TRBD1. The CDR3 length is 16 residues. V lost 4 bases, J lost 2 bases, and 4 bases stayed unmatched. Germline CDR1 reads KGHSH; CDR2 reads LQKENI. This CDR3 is CASSQTGETGANVLTF. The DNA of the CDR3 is TGTGCCAGCTCACAGACAGGGGAAACTGGGGCCAACGTCCTGACTTTC.

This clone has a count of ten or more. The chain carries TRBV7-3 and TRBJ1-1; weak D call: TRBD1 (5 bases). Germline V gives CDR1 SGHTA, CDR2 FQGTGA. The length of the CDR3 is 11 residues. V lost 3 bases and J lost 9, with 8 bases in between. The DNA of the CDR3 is TGTGCCAGCAGCTTGGGGGAGAAAGCTTTCTTT. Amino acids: CASSLGEKAFF. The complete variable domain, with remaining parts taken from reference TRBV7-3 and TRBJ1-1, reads GAGVSQTPSNKVTEKGKYVELRCDPISGHTALYWYRQSLGQGPEFLIYFQGTGAADDSGLPNDRFFAVRPEGSVSTLKIQRTERGDSAVYLCASSLGEKAFFGQGTRLTVV.

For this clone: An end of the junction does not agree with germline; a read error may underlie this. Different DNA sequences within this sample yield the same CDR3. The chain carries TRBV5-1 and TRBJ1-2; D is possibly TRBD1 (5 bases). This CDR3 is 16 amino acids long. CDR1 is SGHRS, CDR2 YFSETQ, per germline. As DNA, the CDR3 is TGCGCCAGCAGCTTGGCGGGCCCCCAGGGAGGCTATGGTTACACCTTC. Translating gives CASSLAGPQGGYGYTF.

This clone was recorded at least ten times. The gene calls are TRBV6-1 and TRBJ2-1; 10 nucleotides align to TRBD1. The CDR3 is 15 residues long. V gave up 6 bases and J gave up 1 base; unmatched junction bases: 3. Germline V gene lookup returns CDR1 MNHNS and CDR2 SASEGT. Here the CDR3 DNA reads TGTGCCAGCAGCCAGGACAGGGGGTCCTACAATGAGCAGTTCTTC. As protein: CASSQDRGSYNEQFF.

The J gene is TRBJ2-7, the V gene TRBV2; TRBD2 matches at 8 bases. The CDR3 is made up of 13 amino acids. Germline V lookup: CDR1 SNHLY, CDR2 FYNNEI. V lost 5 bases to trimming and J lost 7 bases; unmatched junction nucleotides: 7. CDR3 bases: TGTGCCAGCAGTTTCTCGACTAGCGTGGAGCAGTACTTC. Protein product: CASSFSTSVEQYF.

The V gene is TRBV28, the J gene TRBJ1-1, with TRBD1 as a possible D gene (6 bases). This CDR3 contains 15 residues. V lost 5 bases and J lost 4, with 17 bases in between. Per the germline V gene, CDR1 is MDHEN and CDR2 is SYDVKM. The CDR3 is CASSPSGQLGTEAFF. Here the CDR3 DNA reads TGTGCCAGCAGTCCGTCTGGACAGTTGGGCACTGAAGCTTTCTTT.

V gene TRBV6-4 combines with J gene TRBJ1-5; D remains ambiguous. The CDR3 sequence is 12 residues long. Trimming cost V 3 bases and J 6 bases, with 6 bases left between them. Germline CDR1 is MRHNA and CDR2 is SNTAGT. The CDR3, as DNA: TGTGCCAGCAGTGATTCCCTTCAGCCCCAGCATTTT. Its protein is CASSDSLQPQHF.

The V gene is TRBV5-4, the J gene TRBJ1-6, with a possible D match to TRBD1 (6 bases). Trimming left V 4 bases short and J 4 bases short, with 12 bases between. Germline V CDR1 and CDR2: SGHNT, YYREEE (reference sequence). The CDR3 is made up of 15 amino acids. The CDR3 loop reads CASSAGQTYNSPLHF. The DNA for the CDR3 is TGTGCCAGCAGCGCCGGACAGACTTATAATTCACCCCTCCACTTT.

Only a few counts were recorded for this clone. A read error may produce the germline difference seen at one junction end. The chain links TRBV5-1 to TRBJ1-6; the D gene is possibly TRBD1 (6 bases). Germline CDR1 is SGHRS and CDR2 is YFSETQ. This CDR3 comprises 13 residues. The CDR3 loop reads CARSSGTRSPLHF. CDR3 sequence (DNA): TGCGCCAGAAGCTCCGGGACAAGATCACCCCTCCACTTT.

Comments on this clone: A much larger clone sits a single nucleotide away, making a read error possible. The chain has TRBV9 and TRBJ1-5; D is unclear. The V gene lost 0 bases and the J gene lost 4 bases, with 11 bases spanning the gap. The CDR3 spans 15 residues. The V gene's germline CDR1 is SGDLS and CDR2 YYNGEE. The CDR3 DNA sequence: TGTGCCAGCAGCGTAGGTGGCGGACTAAATCAGCCCCAGCATTTT. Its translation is CASSVGGGLNQPQHF.

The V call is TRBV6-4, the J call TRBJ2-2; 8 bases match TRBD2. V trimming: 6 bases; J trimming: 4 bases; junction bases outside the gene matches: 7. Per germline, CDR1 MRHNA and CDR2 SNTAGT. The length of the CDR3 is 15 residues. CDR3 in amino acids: CASSPNGGATGELFF. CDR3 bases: TGTGCCAGCAGCCCCAACGGGGGGGCCACCGGGGAGCTGTTTTTT.

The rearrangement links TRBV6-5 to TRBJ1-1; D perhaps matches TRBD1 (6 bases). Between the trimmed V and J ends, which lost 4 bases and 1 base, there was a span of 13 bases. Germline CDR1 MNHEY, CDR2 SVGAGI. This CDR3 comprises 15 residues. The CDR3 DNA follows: TGTGCCAGCAGTTTCGAGGGGGGCAGGAACACTGAAGCTTTCTTT. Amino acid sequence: CASSFEGGRNTEAFF.

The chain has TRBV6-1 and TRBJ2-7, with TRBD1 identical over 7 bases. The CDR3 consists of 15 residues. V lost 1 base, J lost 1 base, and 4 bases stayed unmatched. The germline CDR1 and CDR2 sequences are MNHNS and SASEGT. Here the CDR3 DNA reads TGTGCCAGCAGTGAAGAGGCAGGGGGTTCCTACGAGCAGTACTTC. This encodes CASSEEAGGSYEQYF.

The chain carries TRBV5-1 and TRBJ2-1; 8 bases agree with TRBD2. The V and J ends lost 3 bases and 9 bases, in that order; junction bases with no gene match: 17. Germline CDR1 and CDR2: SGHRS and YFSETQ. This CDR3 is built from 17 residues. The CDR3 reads CASSSTGAAGGPGEQFF. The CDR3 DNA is TGCGCCAGCAGCTCGACCGGGGCGGCGGGAGGCCCGGGTGAGCAGTTCTTC. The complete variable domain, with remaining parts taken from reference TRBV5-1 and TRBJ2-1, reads KAGVTQTPRYLIKTRGQQVTLSCSPISGHRSVSWYQQTPGQGLQFLFEYFSETQRNKGNFPGRFSGRQFSNSRSEMNVSTLELGDSALYLCASSSTGAAGGPGEQFFGPGTRLTVL.

CDR3 in DNA: TGTGCCAGTATGGACCCAATGAACACTGAAGCTTTCTTT. Its protein product is CASMDPMNTEAFF. The rearrangement uses TRBV19 and TRBJ1-1, with D hard to call. Trimming removed 7 bases from V and 0 bases from J, with 9 bases in between. The length of the CDR3 is 13 residues. Germline V gene data show CDR1 as LNHDA and CDR2 as SQIVND (reference sequence).

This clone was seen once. The CDR3 nucleotides are TGTGCCAGCAGCTTAGGGTCGGCGGGAGGTGAAGATACGCAGTATTTT. It codes for CASSLGSAGGEDTQYF. This chain uses TRBV11-3 with TRBJ2-3; 8 bases agree with TRBD2. The CDR3 spans 16 residues. Germline values: CDR1 SGHNT, CDR2 YENEEA. V trimming: 1 base; J trimming: 5 bases; junction bases outside the gene matches: 8.

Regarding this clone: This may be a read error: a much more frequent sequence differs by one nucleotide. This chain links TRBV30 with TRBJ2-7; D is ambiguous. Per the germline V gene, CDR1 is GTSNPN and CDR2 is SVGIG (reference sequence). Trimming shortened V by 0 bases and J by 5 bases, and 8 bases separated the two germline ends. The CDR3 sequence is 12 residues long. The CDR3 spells CAWSVGPHEQYF. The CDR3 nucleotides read TGTGCCTGGAGTGTGGGTCCCCACGAGCAGTACTTC. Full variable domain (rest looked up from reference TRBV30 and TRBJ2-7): SQTIHQWPATLVQPVGSPLSLECTVEGTSNPNLYWYRQAAGRGLQLLFYSVGIGQISSEVPQNLSASRPQDRQFILSSKKLLLSDSGFYLCAWSVGPHEQYFGPGTRLTVT.